Sequencing of this TCR beta chain was carried out in a study of CD8 T cells in ankylosing spondylitis. TCRdb reprocessed the 5' RACE reads via MiXCR and lists one record per CDR3 protein. The table has 25,000 to 35,000 distinct CDR3 sequences, less than 40% seen once. Concerning this clonotype: As yet, its antigen is unknown.

Study results and caveats: Blood of patients with ankylosing spondylitis appeared to be characterized by a TCR beta motif of eight or nine highly homologous variants.

Sequencing used synovial fluid, either unsorted or a sorted T cell fraction (not recorded which). The clonotype originates from a male donor with ankylosing spondylitis.

This CDR3 is CASSWSGGSYNEQFF. The CDR3 DNA reads as TGTGCCAGCAGTTGGTCGGGAGGAAGTTACAATGAGCAGTTCTTC. The chain recombines TRBV6-2 or TRBV6-3 with TRBJ2-1; 7 bases align to TRBD2. The CDR3 covers 15 residues. Unmatched junction bases numbered 7, after V lost 4 bases and J lost 4 bases. Germline values: CDR1 MNHEY, CDR2 SVGEGT.